This T cell receptor (beta chain) was obtained from a study of blood T cells in healthy people across ages. Isolation of PBMCs gave at least 6 million cells per sample. The V gene lost 8 bases and the J gene lost 2 bases, with 15 bases spanning the gap. The CDR3 is made up of 14 amino acids. Study-wide points: Changes in expanded clonotypes were possibly confounded, as the CMV status of donors was unknown. With age, beta diversity per million T cells declined roughly linearly, significantly by over 35.

Alongside a J-beta primer mix, a sample-barcoded 5' primer served in a second PCR lasting roughly 6 to 11 cycles. TCRdb re-derived calls from the 5' RACE reads in MiXCR, one entry per CDR3 protein. The table records about 720,000 distinct CDR3 sequences, about a fifth of them present only once. Details on this clonotype: Antigen specificity is unknown.

The sequence was obtained from a man between 65 and 80 years old in good health. This chain connects TRBV12-3 or TRBV12-4 to TRBJ1-1; D is possibly TRBD1 (5 bases). Sequencing used blood. The CDR3 sequence: CASGRGGSNTEAFF. For the CDR3, the DNA is TGTGCCAGCGGCCGGGGGGGAAGTAACACTGAAGCTTTCTTT.